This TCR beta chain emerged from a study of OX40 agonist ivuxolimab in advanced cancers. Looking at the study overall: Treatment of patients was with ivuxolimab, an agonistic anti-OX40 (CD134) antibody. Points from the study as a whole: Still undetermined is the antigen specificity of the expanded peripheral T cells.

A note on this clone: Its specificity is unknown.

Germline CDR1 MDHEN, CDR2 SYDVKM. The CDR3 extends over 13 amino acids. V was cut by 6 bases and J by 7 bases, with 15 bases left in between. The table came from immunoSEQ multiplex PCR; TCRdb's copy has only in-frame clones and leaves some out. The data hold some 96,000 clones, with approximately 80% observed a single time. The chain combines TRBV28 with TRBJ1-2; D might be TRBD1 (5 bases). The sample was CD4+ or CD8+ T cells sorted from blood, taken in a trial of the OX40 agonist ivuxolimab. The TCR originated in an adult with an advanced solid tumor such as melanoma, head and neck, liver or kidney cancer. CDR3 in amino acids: CASSPGGSGGYTF. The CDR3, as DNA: TGTGCCAGCAGCCCCGGGGGTTCAGGTGGCTACACCTTC.